The clone carrying this TCR beta chain was recorded a few times. Unique molecular identifiers tagged every individual TCR cDNA molecule. One entry per CDR3 protein, called by TCRdb with MiXCR from the 5' RACE reads. The table lists about 30,000 distinct CDR3 sequences, about 8.1% of them singletons. The sample belongs to a study of spatial heterogeneity in lung cancer. Time point here: sample taken at primary tumor resection. No cells were sorted before sequencing. The whole RNA sequenced was extracted from tumor, nontumor lung or frozen PBMC. The donors comprised about 70 untreated early-stage non-small cell lung cancer patients. The origin of this receptor is a female donor with early-stage non-small cell lung cancer. Specimen: PBMCs, collected at surgery.

CDR3 protein: CASSVGGGLNEQFF. The DNA for the CDR3 is TGTGCCAGCAGCGTAGGAGGGGGTTTGAATGAGCAGTTCTTC. This chain joins TRBV9 and TRBJ2-1, with D maybe TRBD1 (6 bases). Per germline, CDR1 SGDLS and CDR2 YYNGEE. This CDR3 has 14 residues. Trimming stripped 0 bases from V and 7 bases from J, with 11 bases between.